The sequence of this T cell receptor (beta chain) was determined in a study of OX40 agonist ivuxolimab in advanced cancers. Study overall: The study gave patients intravenous ivuxolimab at 0.01 to 10 mg/kg every 2 weeks.

This clone was detected only once. What it binds is not known. Assay: immunoSEQ multiplex PCR; the TCRdb copy retains only in-frame clones and omits some. There are more than 45,000 clones in the sample; roughly 90% occur only once, and 7.8% lies in the top ten. With 8 bases removed from V and 10 bases from J, the gap between germline ends came to 13 bases. CDR1 is MNHNY, CDR2 SVGAGI, per germline (reference sequence). The CDR3 covers 11 residues. Study-level findings and limits: With doses of 0.1 to 3.0 mg/kg, CD4+ and CD8+ blood T cells had undergone clonal expansion by week 6.

Sequencing used CD4+ or CD8+ T cells sorted from blood, obtained in a trial of the OX40 agonist ivuxolimab. The sequence was obtained from an adult with an advanced solid tumor such as melanoma, head and neck, liver or kidney cancer. The chain is built from TRBV6-6 and TRBJ2-3; perhaps D is TRBD1 or TRBD2 (6 bases each). CDR3 sequence (DNA): TGTGCCAGCGGAGGGGGACGGTCGCAGTATTTT. Protein: CASGGGRSQYF.